These T cell receptor beta chains were read from a single sample in a study of a mutant IDH1 vaccine in newly diagnosed glioma. No antigens are known for them. Using immunoSEQ multiplex PCR, the repertoire was profiled, and TCRdb retains in-frame clones only, with some absent. The sample yields around 40,000 clones, 82% seen once. Sequenced material: PBMCs, taken from a glioma patient whose treatment included an IDH1 peptide vaccine. The receptors stem from a young man with glioma. Some clones in this sample may be carry-over from other donors' samples. CDR3s include the opening cysteine and the closing phenylalanine or tryptophan. Each record gives: J gene, D gene, V gene, clone size, CDR3 protein, CDR3 DNA. A D gene is named only where the DNA matches it firmly. Some rows mark clone size as missing; the rest say once, few, many or name a class of expanded clone.

J: TRBJ1-1; D: .; V: TRBV5-5; size: once; CDR3: CASTETGANTEAFF; DNA: TGTGCCAGCACCGAGACAGGAGCGAACACTGAAGCTTTCTTT
J: TRBJ2-1; D: .; V: TRBV10-3; size: .; CDR3: CAISEKGSSYNEQFF; DNA: TGTGCCATCAGTGAGAAGGGGAGCTCCTACAATGAGCAGTTCTTC
J: TRBJ2-5; D: .; V: TRBV6-6; size: .; CDR3: CASSPEETQYF; DNA: TGTGCCAGCAGTCCCGAGGAGACCCAGTACTTC
J: TRBJ1-1; D: .; V: TRBV5-5; size: .; CDR3: CASSPRTAEDTEAFF; DNA: TGTGCCAGCAGCCCAAGGACTGCGGAGGACACTGAAGCTTTCTTT
J: TRBJ2-1; D: .; V: TRBV4-3; size: .; CDR3: CASSQDALNNEQFF; DNA: TGCGCCAGCAGCCAAGATGCCCTGAACAATGAGCAGTTCTTC
J: TRBJ2-7; D: .; V: TRBV11-2; size: .; CDR3: CASSLGRTYEQYF; DNA: TGTGCCAGCAGCTTAGGACGGACTTACGAGCAGTACTTC
J: TRBJ2-1; D: .; V: TRBV7-9; size: .; CDR3: CASSFHYNEQFF; DNA: TGTGCCAGCAGCTTTCACTACAATGAGCAGTTCTTC
J: TRBJ1-1; D: .; V: TRBV7-9; size: few; CDR3: CASSLVWGVHTEAFF; DNA: TGTGCCAGCAGCTTGGTCTGGGGGGTCCACACTGAAGCTTTCTTT
J: TRBJ2-2; D: .; V: TRBV19; size: .; CDR3: CASGVSGLEYGELFF; DNA: TGTGCCAGTGGGGTCTCGGGGCTTGAGTACGGGGAGCTGTTTTTT
J: TRBJ2-7; D: TRBD2; V: TRBV4-2; size: .; CDR3: CASSQGGGLAELYEQYF; DNA: TGTGCCAGCAGCCAAGGGGGGGGACTAGCGGAATTATACGAGCAGTACTTC
J: TRBJ2-5; D: TRBD2; V: TRBV5-4; size: .; CDR3: CASSPGGSRRETQYF; DNA: TGTGCCAGCAGCCCGGGCGGGAGTCGACGGGAGACCCAGTACTTC
J: TRBJ1-5; D: TRBD1; V: TRBV7-8; size: .; CDR3: CASSHTGVNQPQHF; DNA: TGTGCCAGCAGCCATACAGGGGTAAATCAGCCCCAGCATTTT
J: TRBJ1-2; D: TRBD1; V: TRBV19; size: .; CDR3: CASSMSQTGGDGYTF; DNA: TGTGCCAGTAGTATGTCTCAGACAGGGGGCGACGGCTACACCTTC
J: TRBJ1-2; D: .; V: TRBV5-4; size: few; CDR3: CASSLAAGYNYGYTF; DNA: TGTGCCAGCAGCTTGGCAGCGGGGTATAACTATGGCTACACCTTC
J: TRBJ1-5; D: .; V: TRBV27; size: .; CDR3: CASRGGNQPQHF; DNA: TGTGCCAGCAGAGGTGGGAATCAGCCCCAGCATTTT
J: TRBJ1-2; D: .; V: TRBV30; size: .; CDR3: CAWSQGPGGGYTF; DNA: TGTGCCTGGAGCCAGGGACCCGGGGGTGGCTACACCTTC
J: TRBJ2-3; D: .; V: TRBV5-4; size: .; CDR3: CASSLGLKGDTQYF; DNA: TGTGCCAGCAGCTTGGGACTCAAGGGAGATACGCAGTATTTT
J: TRBJ2-1; D: .; V: TRBV7-2; size: .; CDR3: CASTSDWSYNEQFF; DNA: TGTGCCAGCACCTCAGATTGGTCCTACAATGAGCAGTTCTTC
J: TRBJ2-5; D: TRBD1; V: TRBV19; size: .; CDR3: CASRAPGQGAGGKTQYF; DNA: TGTGCCAGTCGCGCTCCGGGACAGGGGGCAGGAGGAAAGACCCAGTACTTC
J: TRBJ1-1; D: .; V: TRBV7-9; size: few; CDR3: CASSSFDREPFF; DNA: TGTGCCAGCAGCTCTTTTGACCGTGAACCTTTCTTT
J: TRBJ2-1; D: TRBD2; V: TRBV30; size: .; CDR3: CAWSRGWLAGGHEQFF; DNA: TGTGCCTGGAGTCGCGGTTGGCTAGCGGGAGGACATGAGCAGTTCTTC
J: TRBJ2-7; D: .; V: TRBV6-6; size: .; CDR3: CASSYALSYEQYF; DNA: TGTGCCAGCAGTTACGCCCTTTCCTACGAGCAGTACTTC
J: TRBJ1-2; D: .; V: TRBV6-5; size: .; CDR3: CASSYSTANYGYTF; DNA: TGTGCCAGCAGTTACTCGACAGCGAACTATGGCTACACCTTC
J: TRBJ2-3; D: .; V: TRBV5-1; size: .; CDR3: CASSLSRGGKTDTQYF; DNA: TGCGCCAGCAGCTTGAGTAGGGGGGGAAAAACAGATACGCAGTATTTT
J: TRBJ2-3; D: .; V: TRBV30; size: .; CDR3: CAWSGRITDTQYF; DNA: TGTGCCTGGAGTGGAAGGATTACAGATACGCAGTATTTT
J: TRBJ2-6; D: TRBD1; V: TRBV2; size: .; CDR3: CANLWDRGSGANVLTF; DNA: TGTGCCAACCTCTGGGACAGGGGATCTGGGGCCAACGTCCTGACTTTC
J: TRBJ2-7; D: .; V: TRBV5-1; size: .; CDR3: CASSLAQGTEQYF; DNA: TGCGCCAGCAGCTTGGCCCAGGGGACCGAGCAGTACTTC
J: TRBJ1-2; D: .; V: TRBV7-3; size: few; CDR3: CASSLRGGPTAGYGYTF; DNA: TGTGCCAGCAGCTTAAGGGGGGGGCCAACGGCGGGCTATGGCTACACCTTC
J: TRBJ1-6; D: .; V: TRBV7-9; size: .; CDR3: CASSLPQGGNSPLHF; DNA: TGTGCCAGCAGCTTACCCCAGGGCGGGAATTCACCCCTCCACTTT
J: TRBJ2-7; D: TRBD1; V: TRBV5-5; size: once; CDR3: CASSYLTGTGVEQYF; DNA: TGTGCCAGCAGCTATTTAACCGGGACAGGGGTCGAGCAGTACTTC
J: TRBJ2-7; D: .; V: TRBV7-2; size: once; CDR3: CASSTAGEQYF; DNA: TGTGCCAGCAGTACGGCGGGGGAGCAGTACTTC
J: TRBJ1-2; D: .; V: TRBV6-5; size: .; CDR3: CASSYFMGASYGYTF; DNA: TGTGCCAGCAGTTACTTTATGGGGGCTTCCTATGGCTACACCTTC
J: TRBJ1-6; D: .; V: TRBV2; size: .; CDR3: CASREGGSPLHF; DNA: TGTGCCAGCAGGGAGGGAGGTTCACCCCTCCACTTT
J: TRBJ1-1; D: .; V: TRBV29-1; size: few; CDR3: CSATPLMDTEAFF; DNA: TGCAGCGCCACCCCTTTGATGGACACTGAAGCTTTCTTT
J: TRBJ2-7; D: TRBD1; V: TRBV19; size: .; CDR3: CASSPRTGLVEQYF; DNA: TGTGCCAGTAGTCCACGGACAGGGTTGGTCGAGCAGTACTTC
J: TRBJ2-7; D: .; V: TRBV6-1; size: .; CDR3: CASWGDSLYEQYF; DNA: TGTGCCAGCTGGGGGGACAGTCTATACGAGCAGTACTTC
J: TRBJ2-7; D: .; V: TRBV18; size: once; CDR3: CASSPETVPYEQYF; DNA: TGTGCCAGCTCACCGGAGACAGTCCCCTACGAGCAGTACTTC
J: TRBJ2-3; D: .; V: TRBV29-1; size: .; CDR3: CSVTFPQSTDTQYF; DNA: TGCAGCGTTACTTTTCCCCAATCCACAGATACGCAGTATTTT
J: TRBJ2-7; D: TRBD1; V: TRBV7-2; size: .; CDR3: CASSINRGSYEQYF; DNA: TGTGCCAGCAGCATAAACAGGGGCTCCTACGAGCAGTACTTC
J: TRBJ2-1; D: TRBD2; V: TRBV7-6; size: once; CDR3: CASSLGSGGYNEQFF; DNA: TGTGCCAGCAGCTTAGGTAGCGGGGGGTACAATGAGCAGTTCTTC
J: TRBJ2-5; D: .; V: TRBV30; size: .; CDR3: CAWRRRVAETQYF; DNA: TGTGCCTGGAGACGCCGGGTAGCAGAGACCCAGTACTTC
J: TRBJ1-5; D: TRBD1; V: TRBV7-9; size: .; CDR3: CASSSDREVYQPQHF; DNA: TGTGCCAGCAGCTCGGACAGGGAGGTCTATCAGCCCCAGCATTTT
J: TRBJ2-7; D: TRBD1; V: TRBV27; size: .; CDR3: CASSSDRDSKYF; DNA: TGTGCCAGCAGTTCGGACAGGGACTCTAAGTACTTC
J: TRBJ2-2; D: TRBD1; V: TRBV19; size: .; CDR3: CASSIDGGQGRTGELFF; DNA: TGTGCCAGTAGTATAGATGGGGGACAGGGGAGAACCGGGGAGCTGTTTTTT